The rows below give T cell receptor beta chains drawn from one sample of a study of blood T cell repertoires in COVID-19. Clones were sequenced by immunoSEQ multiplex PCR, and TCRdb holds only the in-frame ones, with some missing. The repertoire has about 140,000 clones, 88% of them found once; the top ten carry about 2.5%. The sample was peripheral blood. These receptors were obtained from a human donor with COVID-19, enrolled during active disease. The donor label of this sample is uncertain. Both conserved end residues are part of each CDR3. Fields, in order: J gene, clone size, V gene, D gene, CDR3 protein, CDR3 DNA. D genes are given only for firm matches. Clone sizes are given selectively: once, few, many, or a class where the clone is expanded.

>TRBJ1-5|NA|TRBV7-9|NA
CASSLHIGQQSNQPQHF
TGTGCCAGCAGCCTACACATAGGACAGCAGAGCAATCAGCCCCAGCATTTT
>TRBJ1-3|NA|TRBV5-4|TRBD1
CASSTGQGTGNTIYF
TGTGCCAGCAGCACGGGACAGGGGACAGGAAACACCATATATTTT
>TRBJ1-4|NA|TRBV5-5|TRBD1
CASSLGQGAIGEKLFF
TGTGCCAGCAGCTTGGGACAGGGGGCGATAGGTGAAAAACTGTTTTTT
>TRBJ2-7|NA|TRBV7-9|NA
CASSSTSTYSYEQYF
TGTGCCAGCAGCTCAACATCAACATATTCCTACGAGCAGTACTTC
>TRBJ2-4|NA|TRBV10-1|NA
CASSASLAKNIQYF
TGCGCCAGCAGTGCTAGTTTGGCCAAAAACATTCAGTACTTC
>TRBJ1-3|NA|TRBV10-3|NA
CAISGAGGNTIYF
TGTGCCATCAGTGGCGCCGGGGGAAACACCATATATTTT
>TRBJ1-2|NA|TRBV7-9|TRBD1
CASSLDGTGAGYTF
TGTGCCAGCAGCTTGGACGGGACAGGGGCTGGCTACACCTTC
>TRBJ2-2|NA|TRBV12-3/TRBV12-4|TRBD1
CASSWDRAGELFF
TGTGCCAGCAGCTGGGACAGGGCCGGGGAGCTGTTTTTT
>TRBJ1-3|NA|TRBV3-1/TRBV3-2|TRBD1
CASSQAGTVDHSGNTIYF
TGTGCCAGCAGCCAAGCTGGGACAGTCGATCATTCTGGAAACACCATATATTTT
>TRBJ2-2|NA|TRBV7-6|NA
CASSLFGRGGANTGELFF
TGTGCCAGCAGCTTATTCGGTAGGGGAGGAGCGAACACCGGGGAGCTGTTTTTT
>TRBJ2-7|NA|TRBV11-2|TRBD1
CASSPDRGSEQYF
TGTGCCAGCAGTCCCGACAGGGGAAGCGAGCAGTACTTC
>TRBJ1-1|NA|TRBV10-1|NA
CASSESSGGEAFF
TGCGCCAGCAGTGAGTCGTCCGGGGGTGAAGCTTTCTTT
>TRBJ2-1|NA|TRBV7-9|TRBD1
CASSLDRGHLDEQFF
TGTGCCAGCAGCCTGGACAGGGGGCACCTGGATGAGCAGTTCTTC
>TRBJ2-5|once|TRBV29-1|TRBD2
CSARTSGGQETQYF
TGCAGCGCCAGGACTAGCGGGGGACAAGAGACCCAGTACTTC
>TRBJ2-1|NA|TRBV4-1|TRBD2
CASSHPSGDGSSYNEQFF
TGCGCCAGCAGCCATCCTAGCGGGGACGGCAGCTCCTACAATGAGCAGTTCTTC
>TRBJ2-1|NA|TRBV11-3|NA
CASSLGTGTHNEQFF
TGTGCCAGCAGCTTGGGTACCGGGACACACAATGAGCAGTTCTTC
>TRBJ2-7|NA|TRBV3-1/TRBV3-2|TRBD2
CASSQRGGSYEQYF
TGTGCCAGCAGCCAAAGGGGAGGGTCCTACGAGCAGTACTTC
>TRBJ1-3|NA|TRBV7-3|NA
CASAIGGVEGNTIYF
TGTGCCAGCGCCATAGGGGGGGTGGAAGGAAACACCATATATTTT
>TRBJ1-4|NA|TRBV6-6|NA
CASSYSRVRREKLFF
TGTGCCAGCAGTTACTCCCGAGTGAGGCGGGAAAAACTGTTTTTT
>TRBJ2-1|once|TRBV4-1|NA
CASSQQSGTEIGDEQFF
TGCGCCAGCAGCCAACAGTCCGGGACTGAGATAGGCGATGAGCAGTTCTTC
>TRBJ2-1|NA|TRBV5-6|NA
CASSLDTGGPYNEQFF
TGTGCCAGCAGCTTGGATACGGGGGGCCCCTACAATGAGCAGTTCTTC
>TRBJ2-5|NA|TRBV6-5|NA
CASSLGHRRGETQYF
TGTGCCAGCAGCCTAGGACACCGCAGGGGAGAGACCCAGTACTTC
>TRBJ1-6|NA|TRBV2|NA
CASKTVRSYNSPLHF
TGTGCCAGCAAGACTGTAAGATCCTATAATTCACCCCTCCACTTT